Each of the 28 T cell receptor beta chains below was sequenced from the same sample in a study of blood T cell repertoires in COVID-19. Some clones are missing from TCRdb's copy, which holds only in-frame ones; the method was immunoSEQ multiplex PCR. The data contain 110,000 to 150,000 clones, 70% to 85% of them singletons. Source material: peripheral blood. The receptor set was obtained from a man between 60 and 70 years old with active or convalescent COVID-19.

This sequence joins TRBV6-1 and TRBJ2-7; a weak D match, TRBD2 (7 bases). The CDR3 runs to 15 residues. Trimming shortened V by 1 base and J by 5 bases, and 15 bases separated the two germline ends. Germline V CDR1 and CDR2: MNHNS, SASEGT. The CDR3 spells CASSEGLGGVDEQYV. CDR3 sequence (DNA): TGTGCCAGCAGTGAAGGTCTAGGGGGGGTCGACGAGCAGTACGTC.

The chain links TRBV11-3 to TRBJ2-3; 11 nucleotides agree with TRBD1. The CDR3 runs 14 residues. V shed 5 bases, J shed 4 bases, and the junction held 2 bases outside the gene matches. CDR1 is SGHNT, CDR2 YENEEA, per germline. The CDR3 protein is CASSLGQGADTQYF. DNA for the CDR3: TGTGCCAGCAGCCTGGGACAGGGGGCAGATACGCAGTATTTT.

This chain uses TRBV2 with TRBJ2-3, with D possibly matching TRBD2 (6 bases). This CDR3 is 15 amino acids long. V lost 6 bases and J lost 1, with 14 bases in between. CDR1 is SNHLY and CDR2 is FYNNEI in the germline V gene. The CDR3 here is CASRGLTRGTDTQYF. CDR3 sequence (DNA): TGTGCCAGCAGGGGACTTACGAGAGGCACAGATACGCAGTATTTT.

The CDR3 DNA sequence: TGTGCCAGCAGTTACCAATTTGGGGGCCTACAGCCCCAGCATTTT. Residues: CASSYQFGGLQPQHF. The chain is built from TRBV6-2 or TRBV6-3 and TRBJ1-5, with a possible D match to TRBD1 (6 bases). CDR3 length equals 15 residues. Trimming left V 2 bases short and J 7 bases short, with 15 bases between. In germline, CDR1 is MNHEY, CDR2 SVGEGT.

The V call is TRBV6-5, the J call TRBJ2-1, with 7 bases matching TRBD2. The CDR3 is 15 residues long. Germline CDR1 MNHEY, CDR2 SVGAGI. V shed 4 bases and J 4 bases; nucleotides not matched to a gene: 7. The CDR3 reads CASSFPRGIYNEQFF. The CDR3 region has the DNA TGTGCCAGCAGTTTTCCGCGGGGGATTTACAATGAGCAGTTCTTC.

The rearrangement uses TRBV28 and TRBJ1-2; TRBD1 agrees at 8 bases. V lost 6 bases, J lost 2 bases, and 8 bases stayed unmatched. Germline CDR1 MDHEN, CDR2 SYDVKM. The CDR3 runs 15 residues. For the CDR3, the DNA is TGTGCCAGCAGAGAACAGGGGGGTAGCAACTATGGCTACACCTTC. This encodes CASREQGGSNYGYTF.

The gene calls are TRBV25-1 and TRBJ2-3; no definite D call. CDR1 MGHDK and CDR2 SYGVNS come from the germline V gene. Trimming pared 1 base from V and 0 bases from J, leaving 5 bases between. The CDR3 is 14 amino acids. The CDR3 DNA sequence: TGTGCCAGCAGTGAATTCCTAAGCACAGATACGCAGTATTTT. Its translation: CASSEFLSTDTQYF.

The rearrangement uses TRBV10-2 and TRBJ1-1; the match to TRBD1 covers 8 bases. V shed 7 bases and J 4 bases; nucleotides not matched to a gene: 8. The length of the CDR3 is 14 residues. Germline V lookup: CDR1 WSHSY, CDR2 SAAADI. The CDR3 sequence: CASNPTGVPTEAFF. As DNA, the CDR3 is TGCGCCAGCAATCCGACAGGGGTACCCACTGAAGCTTTCTTT.

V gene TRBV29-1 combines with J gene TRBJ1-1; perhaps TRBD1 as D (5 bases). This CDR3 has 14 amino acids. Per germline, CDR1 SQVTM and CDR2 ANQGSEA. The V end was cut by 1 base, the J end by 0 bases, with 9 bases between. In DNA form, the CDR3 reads TGCAGCGTTGAAGCACAGGCAATGAACACTGAAGCTTTCTTT. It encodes CSVEAQAMNTEAFF.

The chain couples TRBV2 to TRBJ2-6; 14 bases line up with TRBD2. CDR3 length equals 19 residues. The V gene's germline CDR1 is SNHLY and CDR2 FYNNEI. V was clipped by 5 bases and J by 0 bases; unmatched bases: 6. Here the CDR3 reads CASSRTSGRITSGANVLTF. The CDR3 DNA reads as TGTGCCAGCAGTCGGACTAGCGGGAGGATTACCTCTGGGGCCAACGTCCTGACTTTC.

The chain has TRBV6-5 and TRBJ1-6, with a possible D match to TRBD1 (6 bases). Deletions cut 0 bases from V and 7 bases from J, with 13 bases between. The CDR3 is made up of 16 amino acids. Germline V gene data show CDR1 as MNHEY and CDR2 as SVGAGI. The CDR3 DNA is TGTGCCAGCAGTTACTCAGGGACACAGAGGAATTCACCCCTCCACTTT. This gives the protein CASSYSGTQRNSPLHF.

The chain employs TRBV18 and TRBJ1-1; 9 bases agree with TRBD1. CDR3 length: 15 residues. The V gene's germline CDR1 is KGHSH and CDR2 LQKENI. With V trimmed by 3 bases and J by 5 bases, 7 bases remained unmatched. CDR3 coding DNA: TGTGCCAGCTCACCGGGACAGGGTACGAGGACTGAAGCTTTCTTT. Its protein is CASSPGQGTRTEAFF.

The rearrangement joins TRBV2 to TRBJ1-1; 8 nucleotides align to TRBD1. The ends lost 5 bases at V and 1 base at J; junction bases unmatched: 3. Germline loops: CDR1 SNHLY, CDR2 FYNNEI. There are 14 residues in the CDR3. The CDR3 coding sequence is TGTGCCAGCAGTCCACAGGGGGGGAACACTGAAGCTTTCTTT. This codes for CASSPQGGNTEAFF.

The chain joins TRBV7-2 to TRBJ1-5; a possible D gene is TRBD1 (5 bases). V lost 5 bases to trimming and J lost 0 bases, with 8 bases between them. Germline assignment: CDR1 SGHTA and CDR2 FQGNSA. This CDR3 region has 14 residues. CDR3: CASSRTNSNQPQHF. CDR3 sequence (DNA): TGTGCCAGCAGCCGGACAAATAGCAATCAGCCCCAGCATTTT.

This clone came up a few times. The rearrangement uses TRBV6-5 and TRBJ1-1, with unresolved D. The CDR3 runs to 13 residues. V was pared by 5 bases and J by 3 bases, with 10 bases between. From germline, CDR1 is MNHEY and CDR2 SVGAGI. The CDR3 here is CASSRSRDTEAFF. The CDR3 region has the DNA TGTGCCAGCAGTCGGTCTCGGGACACTGAAGCTTTCTTT.

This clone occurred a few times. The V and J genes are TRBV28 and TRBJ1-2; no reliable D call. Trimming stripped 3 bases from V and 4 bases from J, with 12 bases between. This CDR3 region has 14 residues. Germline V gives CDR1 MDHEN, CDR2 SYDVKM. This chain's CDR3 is CASSLAGGGYGYTF. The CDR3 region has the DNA TGTGCCAGCAGTTTGGCCGGTGGAGGCTATGGCTACACCTTC.

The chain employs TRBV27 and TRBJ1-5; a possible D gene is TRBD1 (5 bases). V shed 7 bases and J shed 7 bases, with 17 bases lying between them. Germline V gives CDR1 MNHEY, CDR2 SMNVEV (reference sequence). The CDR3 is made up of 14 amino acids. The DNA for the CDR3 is TGTGCCAGCAACGCCGCAGGGAAGGCGCAGCCCCAGCATTTT. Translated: CASNAAGKAQPQHF.

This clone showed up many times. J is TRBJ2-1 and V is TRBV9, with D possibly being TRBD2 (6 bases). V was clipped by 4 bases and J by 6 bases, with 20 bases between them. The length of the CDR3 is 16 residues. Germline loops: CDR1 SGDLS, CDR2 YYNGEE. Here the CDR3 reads CASSRGIGTPFNEQFF. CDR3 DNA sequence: TGTGCCAGCAGCCGGGGTATTGGGACTCCCTTCAATGAGCAGTTCTTC.

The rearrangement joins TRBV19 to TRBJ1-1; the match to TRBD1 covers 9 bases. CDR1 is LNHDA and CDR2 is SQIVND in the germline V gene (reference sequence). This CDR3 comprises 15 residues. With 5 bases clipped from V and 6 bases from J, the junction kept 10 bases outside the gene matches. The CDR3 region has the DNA TGTGCCAGTAGTTCACAGGGGGCGCAGATCTCTGAAGCTTTCTTT. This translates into CASSSQGAQISEAFF.

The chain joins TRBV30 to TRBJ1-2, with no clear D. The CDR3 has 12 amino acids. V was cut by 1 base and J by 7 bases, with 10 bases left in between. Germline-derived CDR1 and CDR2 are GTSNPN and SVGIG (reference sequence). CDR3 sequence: CAWSGLSGGYTF. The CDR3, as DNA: TGTGCCTGGAGTGGCCTGTCCGGTGGCTACACCTTC.

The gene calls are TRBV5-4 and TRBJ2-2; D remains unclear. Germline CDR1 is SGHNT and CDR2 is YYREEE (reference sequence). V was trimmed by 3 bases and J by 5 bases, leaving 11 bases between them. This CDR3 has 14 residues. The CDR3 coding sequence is TGTGCCAGCAGCTCAGGTGACCGGACCGGGGAGCTGTTTTTT. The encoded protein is CASSSGDRTGELFF.

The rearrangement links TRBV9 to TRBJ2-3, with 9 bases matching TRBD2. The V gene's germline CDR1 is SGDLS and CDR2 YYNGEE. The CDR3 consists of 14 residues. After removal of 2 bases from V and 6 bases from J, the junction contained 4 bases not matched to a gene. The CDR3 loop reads CASSVASGEDTQYF. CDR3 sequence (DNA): TGTGCCAGCAGCGTCGCTAGCGGGGAGGATACGCAGTATTTT.

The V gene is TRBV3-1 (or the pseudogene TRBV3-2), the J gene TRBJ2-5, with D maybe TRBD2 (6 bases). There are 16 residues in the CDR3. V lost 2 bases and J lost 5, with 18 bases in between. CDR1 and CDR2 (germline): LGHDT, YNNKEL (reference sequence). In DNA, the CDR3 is TGTGCCAGCAGCCAATACCGGGGAGGATCTTGGGAGACCCAGTACTTC. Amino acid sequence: CASSQYRGGSWETQYF.

This chain's CDR3 is CASSPAGANNSPLHF. CDR3 sequence (DNA): TGTGCCAGCAGTCCCGCGGGGGCAAATAATTCACCCCTCCACTTT. The chain combines TRBV6-2 or TRBV6-3 with TRBJ1-6; D is perhaps TRBD1 (6 bases). The CDR3 has 15 amino acids. Germline-derived CDR1 and CDR2 are MNHEY and SVGEGT. The germline V and J ends were trimmed by 5 bases and 5 bases, with 13 bases remaining between them.

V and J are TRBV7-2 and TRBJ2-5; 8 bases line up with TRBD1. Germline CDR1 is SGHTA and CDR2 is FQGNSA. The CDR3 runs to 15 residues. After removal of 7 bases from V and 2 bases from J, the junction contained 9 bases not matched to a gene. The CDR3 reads CASTLNGQGQETQYF. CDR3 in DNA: TGTGCCAGCACCCTTAATGGACAGGGACAAGAGACCCAGTACTTC.

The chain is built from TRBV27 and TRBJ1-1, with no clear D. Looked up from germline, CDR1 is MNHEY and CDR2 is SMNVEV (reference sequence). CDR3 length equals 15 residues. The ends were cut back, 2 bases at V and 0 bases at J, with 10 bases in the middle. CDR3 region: CASSLTVGMNTEAFF. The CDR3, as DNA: TGTGCCAGCAGTTTAACAGTCGGGATGAACACTGAAGCTTTCTTT.

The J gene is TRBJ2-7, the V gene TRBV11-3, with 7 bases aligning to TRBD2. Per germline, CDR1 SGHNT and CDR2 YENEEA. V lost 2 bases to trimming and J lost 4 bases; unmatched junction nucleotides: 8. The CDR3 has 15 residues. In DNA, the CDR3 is TGTGCCAGCAGCTTATCAAAAGCGGGGTCTTACGAGCAGTACTTC. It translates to CASSLSKAGSYEQYF.

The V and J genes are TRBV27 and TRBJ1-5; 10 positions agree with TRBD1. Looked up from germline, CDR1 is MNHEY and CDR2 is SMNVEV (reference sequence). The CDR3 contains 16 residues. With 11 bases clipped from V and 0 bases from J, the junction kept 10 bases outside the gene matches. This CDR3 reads CASRTGGKHSNQPQHF. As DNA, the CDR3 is TGTGCCTCACGGACAGGGGGGAAACATAGCAATCAGCCCCAGCATTTT.